This T cell receptor (beta chain) was documented in a study of shared clonotypes between healthy human individuals. Whole-study results and caveats: Collection of samples was limited to blood; tissue repertoires likely differ. Sorted-subset sequencing, rarefaction showed, was incomplete despite large depth.

Each subset's genomic DNA was shared equally among a number of immunoSEQ plates. Sequencing was performed with immunoSEQ multiplex PCR; in TCRdb, only in-frame clones are kept and a portion is missing. The profile shows roughly 1,000,000 clones, around three quarters of them singletons. The donors were adults (healthy and HIV-negative) with no recent acute infections or vaccinations. Comment on this clone: As yet, its antigen is unknown.

Germline lookup yields CDR1 KGHSH and CDR2 LQKENI. Trimming stripped 1 base from V and 4 bases from J, with 7 bases between. The CDR3 contains 13 residues. The origin of this receptor is a man between 18 and 29 years old in good health. Some clones in this sample may be carry-over from other donors' samples. The sequencing sample was made of memory CD4+ T cells from PBMCs. Subset here: CD45RA-negative fraction. The chain couples TRBV18 to TRBJ1-1; D may be TRBD1 (6 bases). The CDR3 is CASSPRGATEAFF. In DNA, the CDR3 is TGTGCCAGCTCACCACGGGGGGCCACTGAAGCTTTCTTT.